A selection of T cell receptor beta chains follows, all from one sample in a study of T-cell memory formation after mild COVID-19. TCRdb passed the 5' RACE reads through MiXCR, listing each CDR3 protein once. The sample carries about 82,000 distinct CDR3 sequences, about 12% recorded once. What was sequenced was PBMCs or a T cell subset sorted from them (not recorded which). These TCRs come from an adult woman who had mild COVID-19 (a few samples of this study predate the infection). Cell type and time point are not known. The CDR3 runs from the conserved cysteine through the conserved F or W. A D gene is named only where the DNA matches it firmly. The size entry is marked missing in some rows and otherwise reads once, few, many or a size class.

abundance: .; v_gene: TRBV20-1; j_gene: TRBJ1-1; d_gene: TRBD1; CDR3nt: TGCAGTGCGCATTCCTCCAACCCCAACAGGGGCGCTGAAGCTTTCTTT; CDR3aa: CSAHSSNPNRGAEAFF
abundance: .; v_gene: TRBV29-1; j_gene: TRBJ2-6; d_gene: .; CDR3nt: TGCAGCGCTCAGCATGGGGCCAACGTCCTGACTTTC; CDR3aa: CSAQHGANVLTF
abundance: few; v_gene: TRBV11-2; j_gene: TRBJ1-2; d_gene: .; CDR3nt: TGTGCCAGCAGCTTAGCCCTCGGAGACTATGGCTACACCTTC; CDR3aa: CASSLALGDYGYTF
abundance: many; v_gene: TRBV7-6; j_gene: TRBJ1-1; d_gene: TRBD1; CDR3nt: TGTGCCAGCAGGGCCGGGACAGGCAGTACTGAAGCTTTCTTT; CDR3aa: CASRAGTGSTEAFF
abundance: many; v_gene: TRBV7-6; j_gene: TRBJ2-1; d_gene: .; CDR3nt: TGTGCCAGCAGCTTAGCACCAGACTACAATGAGCAGTTCTTC; CDR3aa: CASSLAPDYNEQFF
abundance: many; v_gene: TRBV5-1; j_gene: TRBJ2-7; d_gene: TRBD1; CDR3nt: TGCGCCAGCAGCTCCGGGACAGGTTTCTACGAGCAGTACTTC; CDR3aa: CASSSGTGFYEQYF
abundance: few; v_gene: TRBV9; j_gene: TRBJ2-5; d_gene: .; CDR3nt: TGTGCCAGCAGCGTAGATGGGGCGCAGGAGACCCAGTACTTC; CDR3aa: CASSVDGAQETQYF
abundance: few; v_gene: TRBV5-1; j_gene: TRBJ2-3; d_gene: .; CDR3nt: TGCGCCAGCAGCTTGAGGTCGGCGGTAGCTGGGGATGGGGACACGCAGTATTTT; CDR3aa: CASSLRSAVAGDGDTQYF
abundance: .; v_gene: TRBV6-2/TRBV6-3; j_gene: TRBJ2-2; d_gene: .; CDR3nt: TGTGCCAGCAGTTACCACCCTCCCCTGGTGAACACCGGGGAGCTGTTTTTT; CDR3aa: CASSYHPPLVNTGELFF
abundance: .; v_gene: TRBV5-6; j_gene: TRBJ2-1; d_gene: .; CDR3nt: TGTGCCAGCAGCCCTGAAGGAATTGGGCGGGACGAGCAGTTCTTC; CDR3aa: CASSPEGIGRDEQFF
abundance: .; v_gene: TRBV19; j_gene: TRBJ2-2; d_gene: .; CDR3nt: TGTGCCAGTGAGACACTGAACACCGGGGAGCTGTTTTTT; CDR3aa: CASETLNTGELFF
abundance: few; v_gene: TRBV29-1; j_gene: TRBJ2-1; d_gene: .; CDR3nt: TGCAGCGTGGGAGACGGAAACAATGAGCAGTTCTTC; CDR3aa: CSVGDGNNEQFF
abundance: .; v_gene: TRBV7-9; j_gene: TRBJ1-2; d_gene: .; CDR3nt: TGTGCCAGCAGCTTAGGTCCCAGGGTCTATGGCTACACCTTC; CDR3aa: CASSLGPRVYGYTF
abundance: few; v_gene: TRBV6-2/TRBV6-3; j_gene: TRBJ1-2; d_gene: .; CDR3nt: TGTGCCAGCAGTTATTGGAGAAATGGGACCGAGATCTCCTATGGCTACACCTTC; CDR3aa: CASSYWRNGTEISYGYTF
abundance: few; v_gene: TRBV7-6; j_gene: TRBJ2-7; d_gene: TRBD1; CDR3nt: TGTGCCAGCAGCTCACAGGAGACAGGGCTCTACGAGCAGTACTTC; CDR3aa: CASSSQETGLYEQYF
abundance: .; v_gene: TRBV29-1; j_gene: TRBJ2-3; d_gene: .; CDR3nt: TGCAGCACAGGCGGAGGGCAAGGAGTCACAGATACGCAGTATTTT; CDR3aa: CSTGGGQGVTDTQYF
abundance: .; v_gene: TRBV10-3; j_gene: TRBJ2-1; d_gene: TRBD1; CDR3nt: TGTGCCATCAGTGGGGAGACAGGGTCCTACAATGAGCAGTTCTTC; CDR3aa: CAISGETGSYNEQFF
abundance: .; v_gene: TRBV5-5; j_gene: TRBJ1-6; d_gene: TRBD1; CDR3nt: TGTGCCAGCAGCTTGGGGACAGGGACACCCCTCCACTTT; CDR3aa: CASSLGTGTPLHF
abundance: once; v_gene: TRBV27; j_gene: TRBJ1-1; d_gene: .; CDR3nt: TGTGCCAGCTCCCTGATGGGGGGGAACACTGAAGCTTTCTTT; CDR3aa: CASSLMGGNTEAFF
abundance: few; v_gene: TRBV2; j_gene: TRBJ2-7; d_gene: TRBD2; CDR3nt: TGTGCCAGCAGTGAAGCTACTAGCGGGAGGCCCTACGAGCAGTACTTC; CDR3aa: CASSEATSGRPYEQYF
abundance: many; v_gene: TRBV7-9; j_gene: TRBJ2-1; d_gene: .; CDR3nt: TGTGCCAGCAGCAAACGGGAGCGGGAGCAGTTCTTC; CDR3aa: CASSKREREQFF
abundance: .; v_gene: TRBV19; j_gene: TRBJ1-1; d_gene: .; CDR3nt: TGTGCCAGTAGTGTCGGTGGGTCAAACACTGAAGCTTTCTTT; CDR3aa: CASSVGGSNTEAFF
abundance: .; v_gene: TRBV12-3/TRBV12-4; j_gene: TRBJ2-7; d_gene: TRBD1; CDR3nt: TGTGCCAGCACCGATAACAGGGGCCTCCTAACCTACGAGCAGTACTTC; CDR3aa: CASTDNRGLLTYEQYF
abundance: .; v_gene: TRBV5-5; j_gene: TRBJ1-1; d_gene: .; CDR3nt: TGTGCCACCCTCGGGGGCGGGACTGAAGCTTTCTTT; CDR3aa: CATLGGGTEAFF
abundance: .; v_gene: TRBV12-3/TRBV12-4; j_gene: TRBJ1-1; d_gene: .; CDR3nt: TGTGCCAGCTGTACGGCCAGGGTCACTGAAGCTTTCTTT; CDR3aa: CASCTARVTEAFF
abundance: .; v_gene: TRBV12-3/TRBV12-4; j_gene: TRBJ1-2; d_gene: .; CDR3nt: TGTGCCAGCACTTGGGAGGGGATACATGGCTACACCTTC; CDR3aa: CASTWEGIHGYTF
abundance: .; v_gene: TRBV11-2; j_gene: TRBJ2-5; d_gene: TRBD2; CDR3nt: TGTGCCAGCAGCTTACGACTAGCGGGGGTGGGACAAGAGACCCAGTACTTC; CDR3aa: CASSLRLAGVGQETQYF
abundance: few; v_gene: TRBV20-1; j_gene: TRBJ2-2; d_gene: TRBD2; CDR3nt: TGCAGTGCTAGAGATCTGTGGGGGAGGGACACCGGGGAGCTGTTTTTT; CDR3aa: CSARDLWGRDTGELFF
abundance: .; v_gene: TRBV18; j_gene: TRBJ2-7; d_gene: .; CDR3nt: TGTGCCAGCTCACCTACCCAGGTCGCGGACAGAACAAACCCCTACGAGCAGTACTTC; CDR3aa: CASSPTQVADRTNPYEQYF
abundance: few; v_gene: TRBV6-5; j_gene: TRBJ1-2; d_gene: .; CDR3nt: TGTGCCAGCAGTTACTCCCCGGTGGGGGACACCCTAAACTATGGCTACACCTTC; CDR3aa: CASSYSPVGDTLNYGYTF
abundance: few; v_gene: TRBV28; j_gene: TRBJ2-6; d_gene: .; CDR3nt: TGTGCCAGCAGTTTAGGCACAGGGGGGGAGATCGGGGCCAACGTCCTGACTTTC; CDR3aa: CASSLGTGGEIGANVLTF
abundance: .; v_gene: TRBV10-3; j_gene: TRBJ2-5; d_gene: .; CDR3nt: TGTGCCATCAGTGAGTCGGGACCAGCCGTAAAGACCCAGTACTTC; CDR3aa: CAISESGPAVKTQYF
abundance: .; v_gene: TRBV19; j_gene: TRBJ2-7; d_gene: TRBD1; CDR3nt: TGTGCCAGTAGTATAGCATGGGGACAGCTAAACTACGAGCAGTACTTC; CDR3aa: CASSIAWGQLNYEQYF
abundance: few; v_gene: TRBV6-5; j_gene: TRBJ2-7; d_gene: TRBD2; CDR3nt: TGTGCCAGCAGTTACAAAGCGGGAGTCTTACCCTACGAGCAGTACTTC; CDR3aa: CASSYKAGVLPYEQYF
abundance: .; v_gene: TRBV5-1; j_gene: TRBJ1-6; d_gene: .; CDR3nt: TGCGCCAGCAGCTTGGAGGGCACAACCTATAATTCACCCCTCCACTTT; CDR3aa: CASSLEGTTYNSPLHF
abundance: .; v_gene: TRBV12-3/TRBV12-4; j_gene: TRBJ2-1; d_gene: TRBD2; CDR3nt: TGTGCCAGCAGCACGCTGACTAGCTGGCATGAGCAGTTCTTC; CDR3aa: CASSTLTSWHEQFF
abundance: few; v_gene: TRBV6-5; j_gene: TRBJ2-1; d_gene: TRBD1; CDR3nt: TGTGCCAGCAGTTACGACAGGGACCCATACAATGAGCAGTTCTTC; CDR3aa: CASSYDRDPYNEQFF
abundance: .; v_gene: TRBV6-1; j_gene: TRBJ2-7; d_gene: TRBD1; CDR3nt: TGTGCCAGCAGGATTTCGGACAGGGGTACCTACGAGCAGTACTTC; CDR3aa: CASRISDRGTYEQYF
abundance: few; v_gene: TRBV9; j_gene: TRBJ2-1; d_gene: .; CDR3nt: TGTGCCAGCAGCGTAGGTGTTAGCGTCGATGAGCAGTTCTTC; CDR3aa: CASSVGVSVDEQFF
abundance: .; v_gene: TRBV7-9; j_gene: TRBJ2-3; d_gene: TRBD2; CDR3nt: TGTGCCAGCAGCTCGACTAGCGGGGGAGGCCATACGCAGTATTTT; CDR3aa: CASSSTSGGGHTQYF
abundance: few; v_gene: TRBV15; j_gene: TRBJ2-3; d_gene: TRBD2; CDR3nt: TGTGCCACCAGCTTAGCGGGGGACACAGATACGCAGTATTTT; CDR3aa: CATSLAGDTDTQYF
abundance: few; v_gene: TRBV7-9; j_gene: TRBJ1-1; d_gene: TRBD1; CDR3nt: TGTGCCAGCAGTAATGAGGGGGCAATTACTGAAGCTTTCTTT; CDR3aa: CASSNEGAITEAFF
abundance: .; v_gene: TRBV7-9; j_gene: TRBJ2-7; d_gene: .; CDR3nt: TGTGCCAGCAGCTTCAAACTGGCCTACGAGCAGTACTTC; CDR3aa: CASSFKLAYEQYF
abundance: .; v_gene: TRBV2; j_gene: TRBJ2-2; d_gene: TRBD1; CDR3nt: TGTGCCAGCAGTGCCATGACAGGGGCCGGCGGGGAGCTGTTTTTT; CDR3aa: CASSAMTGAGGELFF
abundance: few; v_gene: TRBV4-1; j_gene: TRBJ2-3; d_gene: TRBD2; CDR3nt: TGCGCCAGCAGCCTAATGGCGGGGGGAGTCACAGATACGCAGTATTTT; CDR3aa: CASSLMAGGVTDTQYF